The 24 T cell receptor beta chains presented below share a single source sample, sequenced in a study of T cell repertoires in cytomegalovirus infection. TCRdb used MiXCR to reprocess the reads, holding one entry per CDR3 protein. This table holds roughly 500,000 distinct CDR3 sequences, roughly 43% found once. No antigen is known for these receptors. Here the sequenced sample was cultured PBMCs, taken from culture after CMV antigen stimulation. Receptors were obtained from a human donor in good health (CMV status not recorded). Some clones in this sample may be carry-over from other donors' samples.

V usage is TRBV19 and J usage is TRBJ2-1, with no clear D. V was pared by 2 bases and J by 5 bases, with 10 bases between. Germline CDR1 is LNHDA and CDR2 is SQIVND (reference sequence). The CDR3 has 14 residues. CDR3 sequence (DNA): TGTGCCAGTAGTATAATAGCAACCCACAATGAGCAGTTCTTC. Its protein is CASSIIATHNEQFF.

The chain carries TRBV7-2 and TRBJ1-4, with a weak D call TRBD1 (6 bases). V lost 6 bases to trimming and J lost 4 bases, with 12 bases between them. The CDR3 consists of 14 residues. Germline loops: CDR1 SGHTA, CDR2 FQGNSA. The CDR3: CASRHDRSNEKLFF. CDR3 nucleotide sequence: TGTGCCAGCAGGCACGACAGGAGTAATGAAAAACTGTTTTTT. Looking up the rest from reference TRBV7-2 and TRBJ1-4 gives the full variable domain: GAGVSQSPSNKVTEKGKDVELRCDPISGHTALYWYRQSLGQGLEFLIYFQGNSAPDKSGLPSDRFSAERTGGSVSTLTIQRTQQEDSAVYLCASRHDRSNEKLFFGSGTQLSVL.

The gene calls are TRBV19 and TRBJ1-1; D ambiguous. With 0 bases removed from V and 0 bases from J, the gap between germline ends came to 5 bases. The CDR3 has 14 residues. CDR1 and CDR2 (germline): LNHDA, SQIVND (reference sequence). Here the CDR3 reads CASSIDIVNTEAFF. The DNA for the CDR3 is TGTGCCAGTAGTATAGACATTGTGAACACTGAAGCTTTCTTT.

The rearrangement uses TRBV27 and TRBJ2-2, with D hard to call. Trimming removed 5 bases from V and 6 bases from J, with 13 bases in between. Germline V gene sequence: CDR1 MNHEY, CDR2 SMNVEV (reference sequence). The CDR3 is made up of 14 amino acids. The CDR3 DNA follows: TGTGCCAGCAGTCCCTTTAAGGTATCCGGGGAGCTGTTTTTT. Its translation: CASSPFKVSGELFF.

This clonotype turned up a few times. This sequence joins TRBV11-2 and TRBJ2-1; D perhaps matches TRBD1 (5 bases). Trimming removed 5 bases from V and 4 bases from J, with 9 bases in between. Germline values: CDR1 SGHAT, CDR2 FQNNGV. The CDR3 runs to 13 residues. The CDR3 is CASSIGEYNEQFF. The DNA of the CDR3 is TGTGCCAGCAGCATAGGGGAATACAATGAGCAGTTCTTC. Full variable domain (missing parts from reference TRBV11-2 and TRBJ2-1): EAGVAQSPRYKIIEKRQSVAFWCNPISGHATLYWYQQILGQGPKLLIQFQNNGVVDDSQLPKDRFSAERLKGVDSTLKIQPAKLEDSAVYLCASSIGEYNEQFFGPGTRLTVL.

This rearrangement joins TRBV4-1 to TRBJ1-2; D unclear. Germline values: CDR1 MGHRA, CDR2 YSYEKL. This CDR3 is 13 amino acids long. Trimming left V 2 bases short and J 7 bases short, with 11 bases between. The DNA of the CDR3 is TGCGCCAGCAGCCAACCCGGCGCTCTTGGCTACACCTTC. It translates to CASSQPGALGYTF.

The CDR3 coding sequence is TGTGCCAGTAGTAGTGGGTATGGCTCTGGAAACACCATATATTTT. Its protein is CASSSGYGSGNTIYF. This chain links TRBV19 with TRBJ1-3; D ambiguous. Trimming took 4 bases from V and 0 from J, leaving 10 bases between them. Germline V gene sequence: CDR1 LNHDA, CDR2 SQIVND (reference sequence). This CDR3 has 15 amino acids.

This chain connects TRBV10-2 to TRBJ2-7; either TRBD1 or TRBD2 may supply D (5 bases each). This CDR3 has 15 residues. The germline V gene has CDR1 WSHSY and CDR2 SAAADI. Trimming took 5 bases from V and 3 from J, leaving 17 bases between them. The CDR3 coding sequence is TGCGCCAGCAGTCTCAGACCGGGACCATACTACGAGCAGTACTTC. It encodes CASSLRPGPYYEQYF.

The V call is TRBV2, the J call TRBJ2-5, with D perhaps matching TRBD1 or TRBD2 (5 bases each). The CDR3 length is 13 residues. The germline gives CDR1 SNHLY, CDR2 FYNNEI. The germline V and J ends were trimmed by 3 bases and 4 bases, with 9 bases remaining between them. The CDR3 protein is CASSDVGGETQYF. The CDR3 DNA reads TGTGCCAGCAGTGATGTTGGGGGAGAGACCCAGTACTTC.

This clonotype was detected only once. The chain couples TRBV7-2 to TRBJ2-3, with D hard to call. This CDR3 has 12 amino acids. Per the germline V gene, CDR1 is SGHTA and CDR2 is FQGNSA. With 5 bases removed from V and 11 bases from J, the gap between germline ends came to 14 bases. The CDR3 is CASSADGPGQYF. CDR3 coding DNA: TGTGCCAGCAGCGCGGACGGTCCCGGGCAGTATTTT. Using reference TRBV7-2 and TRBJ2-3 for the parts outside the CDR3, the full variable domain is GAGVSQSPSNKVTEKGKDVELRCDPISGHTALYWYRQSLGQGLEFLIYFQGNSAPDKSGLPSDRFSAERTGGSVSTLTIQRTQQEDSAVYLCASSADGPGQYFGPGTRLTVL.

This clonotype was picked up a small number of times. The rearrangement joins TRBV7-2 to TRBJ2-5; 7 bases are shared with TRBD1. J was trimmed by 2 bases and V by 1 base; bases with no gene match: 4. The CDR3 extends over 15 amino acids. Germline loops: CDR1 SGHTA, CDR2 FQGNSA. CDR3 amino acids: CASSLEGGPQETQYF. The CDR3 bases are TGTGCCAGCAGCTTAGAAGGGGGCCCTCAAGAGACCCAGTACTTC.

This clonotype was counted a few times. The chain combines TRBV7-2 with TRBJ1-3, with D hard to call. V lost 5 bases and J 0 bases, leaving 11 bases between the germline ends. Germline lookup yields CDR1 SGHTA and CDR2 FQGNSA. The CDR3 consists of 15 residues. The CDR3 DNA reads TGTGCCAGCAGCCAAGACGGAGACTCTGGAAACACCATATATTTT. Amino acid sequence: CASSQDGDSGNTIYF.

This clonotype came up a few times. This sequence joins TRBV7-7 and TRBJ2-5; D gene unclear. Trimming stripped 5 bases from V and 3 bases from J, with 10 bases between. There are 13 residues in the CDR3. Germline assignment: CDR1 SSHAT and CDR2 FNYEAQ (reference sequence). CDR3 amino acids: CASSQVLEETQYF. In DNA, the CDR3 is TGTGCCAGCAGCCAAGTCCTTGAAGAGACCCAGTACTTC.

The rearrangement joins TRBV12-5 to TRBJ2-7; a possible D gene is TRBD1 (6 bases). The CDR3 runs to 17 residues. Germline CDR1 and CDR2: LGHNT and FRNRAP. The V end was cut by 1 base, the J end by 5 bases, with 21 bases between. The CDR3 sequence is CASGLGPHQQDSHEQYF. The CDR3 DNA is TGTGCTAGTGGTTTGGGACCGCATCAACAGGACAGCCACGAGCAGTACTTC.

This clonotype came up many times. The genes are TRBV7-2 and TRBJ2-1, with D uncertain. The V and J ends lost 0 bases and 2 bases respectively, with 8 bases between them. The germline CDR1 and CDR2 sequences are SGHTA and FQGNSA. The CDR3 covers 15 residues. CDR3 sequence reads: CASSLAAPTYNEQFF. DNA for the CDR3: TGTGCCAGCAGCTTAGCAGCCCCCACCTACAATGAGCAGTTCTTC. The full variable domain, in which reference TRBV7-2 and TRBJ2-1 provide the parts outside the CDR3, is GAGVSQSPSNKVTEKGKDVELRCDPISGHTALYWYRQSLGQGLEFLIYFQGNSAPDKSGLPSDRFSAERTGGSVSTLTIQRTQQEDSAVYLCASSLAAPTYNEQFFGPGTRLTVL.

This clonotype has at least ten counts. V usage is TRBV7-2 and J usage is TRBJ2-7; 8 nucleotides align to TRBD1. This CDR3 has 13 residues. Germline CDR1 and CDR2: SGHTA and FQGNSA. Germline trimming cut 3 bases from V and 3 bases from J; bases unmatched to any gene: 1. The CDR3 nucleotides are TGTGCCAGCAGCTTGGGACAGGTCTACGAGCAGTACTTC. It translates to CASSLGQVYEQYF.

CDR3 nucleotide sequence: TGTGCCAGCATTATCACAGGGACTGGGGCCAACGTCCTGACTTTC. Encoded protein: CASIITGTGANVLTF. This rearrangement joins TRBV6-6 to TRBJ2-6; possibly TRBD1 for D (6 bases). The CDR3 spans 15 residues. Germline-derived CDR1 and CDR2 are MNHNY and SVGAGI (reference sequence). V was cut by 7 bases and J by 2 bases, with 12 bases left in between.

This chain uses TRBV28 with TRBJ2-5; the D is unclear. Between the trimmed V and J ends, which lost 5 bases and 9 bases, there was a span of 25 bases. In germline, CDR1 is MDHEN, CDR2 SYDVKM. The CDR3 sequence is 16 residues long. This CDR3 reads CASSHSQPGRKTSQYF. The CDR3 DNA follows: TGTGCCAGCAGTCACTCCCAACCGGGTCGGAAGACGTCCCAGTACTTC.

The chain joins TRBV19 to TRBJ2-1, with D perhaps matching TRBD2 (6 bases). Germline values: CDR1 LNHDA, CDR2 SQIVND (reference sequence). The V and J ends lost 5 bases and 8 bases respectively, with 13 bases between them. CDR3 length: 13 residues. DNA for the CDR3: TGTGCCAGTAGTCGGCGGGAAGGCGATGAGCAGTTCTTC. Translating it yields CASSRREGDEQFF. Drawing the rest from reference TRBV19 and TRBJ2-1, the complete variable domain is DGGITQSPKYLFRKEGQNVTLSCEQNLNHDAMYWYRQDPGQGLRLIYYSQIVNDFQKGDIAEGYSVSREKKESFPLTVTSAQKNPTAFYLCASSRREGDEQFFGPGTRLTVL.

The chain couples TRBV7-4 to TRBJ2-7; D is possibly TRBD1 or TRBD2 (5 bases each). V gave up 4 bases and J gave up 3 bases, with 13 bases separating them. This CDR3 is 14 amino acids long. Germline V CDR1 and CDR2: SGHVT, SQSDAQ. Written as DNA, the CDR3 is TGTGCCAGCAGCTACTGGGACCGAAACTACGAGCAGTACTTC. It yields the protein CASSYWDRNYEQYF.

The sample holds many counts of this clonotype. The V gene is TRBV7-2, the J gene TRBJ1-1; no definite D call. The CDR3 consists of 13 residues. Germline V CDR1 and CDR2: SGHTA, FQGNSA. With 1 base removed from V and 3 bases from J, the gap between germline ends came to 6 bases. Written as DNA, the CDR3 is TGTGCCAGCAGCTTAGGGCACTACACTGAAGCTTTCTTT. Translating gives CASSLGHYTEAFF.

This clonotype was recorded a few times. The chain recombines TRBV7-2 with TRBJ1-1; TRBD1 might be the D (5 bases). The CDR3 contains 11 residues. Germline assignment: CDR1 SGHTA and CDR2 FQGNSA. With 3 bases removed from V and 8 bases from J, the gap between germline ends came to 7 bases. CDR3 sequence (DNA): TGTGCCAGCAGCTTCTGGGGGGAAGCTTTCTTT. This codes for CASSFWGEAFF. Full variable domain (rest looked up from reference TRBV7-2 and TRBJ1-1): GAGVSQSPSNKVTEKGKDVELRCDPISGHTALYWYRQSLGQGLEFLIYFQGNSAPDKSGLPSDRFSAERTGGSVSTLTIQRTQQEDSAVYLCASSFWGEAFFGQGTRLTVV.

This clonotype was seen a few times. The rearrangement uses TRBV7-9 and TRBJ2-3; 8 nucleotides agree with TRBD2. Germline V gives CDR1 SEHNR, CDR2 FQNEAQ (reference sequence). V dropped 5 bases and J dropped 3; count of bases not matched to a gene: 19. CDR3 length: 19 amino acids. Here the CDR3 DNA reads TGTGCCAGCAGCCCGTATATCCCCTCCCTAGCGGGTAGGACAGATACGCAGTATTTT. Translating it yields CASSPYIPSLAGRTDTQYF.

This clonotype was found a few times. The chain uses TRBV7-8 and TRBJ1-5; D gene unclear. The V end was cut by 4 bases, the J end by 5 bases, with 15 bases between. Germline values: CDR1 SGHVS, CDR2 FQNEAQ. The CDR3 contains 15 residues. Written as DNA, the CDR3 is TGTGCCAGCAGCTCCGAGGAGGCAGACTATCAGCCCCAGCATTTT. Protein product: CASSSEEADYQPQHF.